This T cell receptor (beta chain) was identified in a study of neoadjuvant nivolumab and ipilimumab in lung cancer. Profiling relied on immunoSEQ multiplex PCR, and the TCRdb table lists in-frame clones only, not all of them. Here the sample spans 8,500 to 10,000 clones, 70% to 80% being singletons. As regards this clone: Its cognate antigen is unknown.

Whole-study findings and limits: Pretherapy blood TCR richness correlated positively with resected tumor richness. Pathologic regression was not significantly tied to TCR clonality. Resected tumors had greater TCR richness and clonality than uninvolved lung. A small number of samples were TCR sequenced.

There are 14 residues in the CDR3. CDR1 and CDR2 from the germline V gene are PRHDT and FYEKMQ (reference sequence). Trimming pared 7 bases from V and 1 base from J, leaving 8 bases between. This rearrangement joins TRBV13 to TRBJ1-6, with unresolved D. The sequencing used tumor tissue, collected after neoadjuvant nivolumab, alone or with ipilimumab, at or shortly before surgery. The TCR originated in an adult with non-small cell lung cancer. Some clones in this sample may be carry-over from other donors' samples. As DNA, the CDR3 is TGTGCCAGCACCATGCGTTCCTATAATTCACCCCTCCACTTT. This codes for CASTMRSYNSPLHF.